This T cell receptor beta chain was profiled in a study of CD4+ T cells in melanoma. General study findings and limits: A reported correlation linked neoantigen-specific CD4+ T cells to CD8+, macrophage and B cell function. Neoantigen-specific CD4+ T cells in melanoma reportedly had diverse differentiation states.

In its sample, this clone was seen a few times. What it recognizes is unknown. CDR1 and CDR2 (germline): SGHTA, FQGTGA. V was clipped by 0 bases and J by 6 bases, with 13 bases between them. This CDR3 contains 15 residues. Some clones are missing from TCRdb's copy, which holds only in-frame ones; the method was immunoSEQ multiplex PCR. This sample has nearly 50,000 clones, with roughly 89% found just once. Material for sequencing was peripheral blood. The J gene is TRBJ2-3, the V gene TRBV7-3; TRBD2 might be the D (6 bases). This clonotype originated in a human donor with melanoma. CDR3 loop: CASSLTTGELDTQYF. The CDR3, as DNA: TGTGCCAGCAGCTTAACGACGGGGGAATTGGATACGCAGTATTTT.